These 23 T cell receptor beta chains came from one sample sequenced in a study of shared clonotypes between healthy human individuals (dated by TCRdb to 2020 to 2022). The library relied on the immunoSEQ multiplex PCR assay. What TCRdb holds here is the immuneACCESS table cut down to in-frame rearrangements. Part of the clones is not present; checked against another copy, under half of the missing clones reflect an unresolved V gene, and the others are unexplained. This sample lists 950,000 to 1,200,000 clones; 60% to 80% were detected once. In total, the top ten clones hold roughly 0.82% of the sample. The sample was memory CD4+ T cells from PBMCs. In the paper's terms, the cell subset or site label means: CD45RA-negative fraction. These receptors were obtained from a young man in good health. Some clones in this sample may be carry-over from other donors' samples.

Worth noting for this clone: This sample also contains other DNA sequences that code for the same CDR3. The V and J genes are TRBV5-4 and TRBJ2-7; the match to TRBD2 covers 8 bases. This CDR3 has 15 amino acids. J lost 1 base, V lost 5 bases, and 8 bases had no gene match. Germline V gene data show CDR1 as SGHNT and CDR2 as YYREEE (reference sequence). The CDR3: CASSPAGTRSYEQYF. CDR3 nucleotide sequence: TGTGCCAGCAGTCCGGCCGGGACTAGGTCCTACGAGCAGTACTTC.

The rearrangement links TRBV27 to TRBJ2-3, with TRBD1 matching 8 bases. Trimming took 6 bases from V and 0 from J; bases not matched to a gene: 8. The CDR3 length is 16 residues. Germline values: CDR1 MNHEY, CDR2 SMNVEV (reference sequence). DNA for the CDR3: TGTGCCAGCAGCGAGGGGGCAGGGGGCAGCACAGATACGCAGTATTTT. Translation gives CASSEGAGGSTDTQYF.

V and J are TRBV5-4 and TRBJ2-1, with 7 nucleotides matching TRBD1. In germline, CDR1 is SGHNT, CDR2 YYREEE (reference sequence). Trimming removed 7 bases from V and 9 bases from J; junction bases left unmatched: 16. CDR3 length equals 15 residues. CDR3 sequence (DNA): TGTGCCAGCGGTCTACCAGGGGGACGTGAGGGTGAGCAGTTCTTC. Amino acids: CASGLPGGREGEQFF.

V is TRBV5-6 and J is TRBJ2-5, with TRBD1 matching 7 bases. The length of the CDR3 is 14 residues. Losses at the gene ends were 4 bases for V and 4 bases for J; bases not matched to a gene: 7. Per the germline V gene, CDR1 is SGHDT and CDR2 is YYEEEE. The chain's CDR3 is CASSERDSSETQYF. The DNA of the CDR3 is TGTGCCAGCAGCGAGAGGGACAGCTCAGAGACCCAGTACTTC.

This clone has more than one count but fewer than ten. The CDR3 sequence: CASSFGGTNEKLFF. The CDR3 DNA is TGTGCCAGCAGTTTCGGCGGAACTAATGAAAAACTGTTTTTT. This chain links TRBV28 with TRBJ1-4; no reliable D call. This CDR3 has 14 amino acids. CDR1 and CDR2 from the germline V gene are MDHEN and SYDVKM. V was clipped by 3 bases and J by 1 base, with 6 bases between them.

Only a few counts were recorded for this clone. The chain recombines TRBV29-1 with TRBJ1-1; 9 positions agree with TRBD1. CDR1 SQVTM and CDR2 ANQGSEA come from the germline V gene. The CDR3 length is 14 residues. Trimming at V came to 4 bases and at J to 1 base, leaving 4 bases not matched to a gene. In DNA, the CDR3 is TGCAGCGTTGGGGACAGGGCTGGGAACACTGAAGCTTTCTTT. This gives the protein CSVGDRAGNTEAFF. The full variable domain, in which reference TRBV29-1 and TRBJ1-1 provide the parts outside the CDR3, is SAVISQKPSRDICQRGTSLTIQCQVDSQVTMMFWYRQQPGQSLTLIATANQGSEATYESGFVIDKFPISRPNLTFSTLTVSNMSPEDSSIYLCSVGDRAGNTEAFFGQGTRLTVV.

The chain has TRBV5-1 and TRBJ2-2; 11 positions match TRBD2. This CDR3 has 16 amino acids. With 4 bases clipped from V and 5 bases from J, the junction kept 7 bases outside the gene matches. Germline V gives CDR1 SGHRS, CDR2 YFSETQ. CDR3 coding DNA: TGCGCCAGCAGCCTAGCGGGAGGTGTTTGGACCGGGGAGCTGTTTTTT. It translates to CASSLAGGVWTGELFF.

This rearrangement joins TRBV5-1 to TRBJ1-1; D is unresolved. CDR1 is SGHRS and CDR2 is YFSETQ in the germline V gene. CDR3 length: 15 residues. V was shortened by 0 bases and J by 0 bases, with 9 bases between the two germline ends. The CDR3 here is CASSLALTMNTEAFF. CDR3 in DNA: TGCGCCAGCAGCTTGGCCCTAACGATGAACACTGAAGCTTTCTTT.

The sample holds a few counts of this clone. This sequence joins TRBV7-9 and TRBJ1-3; D uncertain. The germline CDR1 and CDR2 sequences are SEHNR and FQNEAQ (reference sequence). CDR3 length: 13 amino acids. V was trimmed by 1 base and J by 4 bases, leaving 5 bases between them. The CDR3 spells CASSLGMGNTIYF. CDR3 sequence (DNA): TGTGCCAGCAGCTTAGGTATGGGAAACACCATATATTTT.

Comments on this clone: A far larger clone is just one base off, so this is likely a read error. The same CDR3 is also encoded by other DNA sequences in this sample. The CDR3 bases are TGCGCCAGCAGCCCCTCGGCGAGCGGGGCCTACAATGAGCAATTCTTC. Translated: CASSPSASGAYNEQFF. The chain couples TRBV5-1 to TRBJ2-1; 7 nucleotides agree with TRBD2. CDR1 is SGHRS, CDR2 YFSETQ, per germline. There are 16 residues in the CDR3.

V is TRBV7-8 and J is TRBJ2-3; D is uncertain. This CDR3 has 11 residues. With 6 bases removed from V and 1 base from J, the gap between germline ends came to 2 bases. Germline-derived CDR1 and CDR2 are SGHVS and FQNEAQ. The DNA for the CDR3 is TGTGCCAGCAGAGGCACAGATACGCAGTATTTT. Translation: CASRGTDTQYF.

The chain combines TRBV4-2 with TRBJ2-3; D is unclear. This CDR3 is built from 13 residues. Germline V CDR1 and CDR2: LGHNA, YNFKEQ. The V and J ends lost 5 bases and 2 bases respectively, with 8 bases between them. This CDR3 reads CASSFMTTDTQYF. DNA for the CDR3: TGTGCCAGCAGCTTCATGACCACAGATACGCAGTATTTT.

This chain links TRBV4-1 with TRBJ2-1; TRBD1 might be the D (7 bases). V gave up 4 bases and J gave up 0 bases, with 19 bases separating them. The germline V gene has CDR1 MGHRA and CDR2 YSYEKL. This CDR3 is built from 18 residues. The CDR3 bases are TGCGCCAGCAGCCCCAGGGGGGCAGGGGTAGACTCCTACAATGAGCAGTTCTTC. This sequence encodes CASSPRGAGVDSYNEQFF.

The V and J genes are TRBV4-1 and TRBJ2-2; 14 bases agree with TRBD2. Germline CDR1 MGHRA, CDR2 YSYEKL. Trimming took 1 base from V and 4 from J; bases not matched to a gene: 2. The CDR3 has 17 residues. The CDR3 is CASSQGGTSGSTGELFF. In DNA form, the CDR3 reads TGCGCCAGCAGCCAAGGTGGGACTAGCGGGAGCACCGGGGAGCTGTTTTTT.

The chain combines TRBV5-1 with TRBJ1-1, with 10 nucleotides matching TRBD1. CDR1 is SGHRS and CDR2 is YFSETQ in the germline V gene. The CDR3 extends over 15 amino acids. The ends lost 4 bases at V and 4 bases at J; junction bases unmatched: 7. The DNA of the CDR3 is TGCGCCAGCAGCCAGGAGACAGGGGGCTTCACTGAAGCTTTCTTT. It yields the protein CASSQETGGFTEAFF. The whole variable domain, remainder taken from reference TRBV5-1 and TRBJ1-1, is KAGVTQTPRYLIKTRGQQVTLSCSPISGHRSVSWYQQTPGQGLQFLFEYFSETQRNKGNFPGRFSGRQFSNSRSEMNVSTLELGDSALYLCASSQETGGFTEAFFGQGTRLTVV.

V and J are TRBV7-2 and TRBJ2-5, with TRBD1 identical over 9 bases. Germline-derived CDR1 and CDR2 are SGHTA and FQGNSA. This CDR3 has 15 amino acids. The junction had 5 bases not matched to a gene; V was cut back by 2 bases and J by 4 bases. The CDR3 loop reads CASSLSGQGGETQYF. In nucleotides, the CDR3 is TGTGCCAGCAGCTTATCGGGACAGGGAGGAGAGACCCAGTACTTC.

On this clone: One end of the junction varies from germline; a read error may be responsible. This chain connects TRBV6-6 to TRBJ1-4; 9 bases fit TRBD1. The CDR3 has 14 residues. Germline-derived CDR1 and CDR2 are MNHNY and SVGAGI (reference sequence). CDR3 loop: CASSHSGQGEKLFF. CDR3 nucleotides: TGTGCCAGCAGTCACTCGGGACAGGGTGAAAAACTGTTTTTT.

The chain joins TRBV6-5 to TRBJ2-7, with unresolved D. V lost 4 bases, J lost 0 bases, and 10 bases lay in between. Germline CDR1 is MNHEY and CDR2 is SVGAGI. CDR3 length: 14 amino acids. CDR3 DNA sequence: TGTGCCAGCAGTTTAAGTCGGTCCTCCTACGAGCAGTACTTC. Translating gives CASSLSRSSYEQYF.

The chain has TRBV11-2 and TRBJ2-7; TRBD2 matches 7 bases. Germline CDR1 reads SGHAT; CDR2 reads FQNNGV. This CDR3 has 15 residues. Trimming cost V 3 bases and J 0 bases; bases outside gene matches: 5. DNA of the CDR3: TGTGCCAGCAGCTTTGGGGGGGATTCCTCCTACGAGCAGTACTTC. This codes for CASSFGGDSSYEQYF.

The J gene is TRBJ2-7, the V gene TRBV7-2; perhaps TRBD1 as D (6 bases). The CDR3 has 15 amino acids. V was pared by 5 bases and J by 2 bases, with 16 bases between. The germline CDR1 and CDR2 sequences are SGHTA and FQGNSA. CDR3 in amino acids: CASSRVSQGPYEQYF. The CDR3 DNA follows: TGTGCCAGCAGCCGCGTGTCACAGGGCCCCTACGAGCAGTACTTC.

This clone was detected once. The chain employs TRBV2 and TRBJ2-1, with 14 bases that match TRBD2. The ends lost 5 bases at V and 9 bases at J; junction bases unmatched: 6. Germline CDR1 SNHLY, CDR2 FYNNEI. The CDR3 runs 15 residues. For the CDR3, the DNA is TGTGCCAGCAGTTCGACTAGCGGGAGGGCCGGTGAGCAGTTCTTC. Protein: CASSSTSGRAGEQFF.

The rearrangement links TRBV25-1 to TRBJ1-1; D gene uncertain. CDR3 length: 14 amino acids. Per the germline V gene, CDR1 is MGHDK and CDR2 is SYGVNS. Trimming stripped 1 base from V and 1 base from J, with 7 bases between. CDR3 region: CASSESGRNTEAFF. The CDR3 DNA reads as TGTGCCAGCAGTGAATCCGGGAGGAACACTGAAGCTTTCTTT.

The CDR3 spells CASRTQGPLYEQYF. For the CDR3, the DNA is TGTGCCAGCAGAACCCAGGGCCCTCTATACGAGCAGTACTTC. The rearrangement joins TRBV28 to TRBJ2-7, with D perhaps matching TRBD1 (5 bases). The CDR3 contains 14 residues. CDR1 is MDHEN and CDR2 is SYDVKM in the germline V gene. V was pared by 6 bases and J by 4 bases, with 16 bases between.